These 4 T cell receptor beta chains came from one sample sequenced in a study of OX40 agonist ivuxolimab in advanced cancers. The assay was immunoSEQ multiplex PCR, and TCRdb's table has in-frame clones only and misses some. The repertoire holds more than 85,000 clones, with approximately 89% as singletons. Sequences were derived from CD4+ or CD8+ T cells sorted from blood, sampled in a trial of the OX40 agonist ivuxolimab. Every receptor here comes from an adult with an advanced solid tumor such as melanoma, head and neck, liver or kidney cancer.

The rearrangement uses TRBV30 and TRBJ2-7; D is ambiguous. The CDR3 is 14 amino acids. The V end lost 4 bases, the J end lost 2 bases, and 15 bases lay between the germline ends. Germline assignment: CDR1 GTSNPN and CDR2 SVGIG (reference sequence). The DNA for the CDR3 is TGTGCCTGGATTCACCAAATGCCCCCCTACGAGCAGTACTTC. Encoded protein: CAWIHQMPPYEQYF.

This chain links TRBV4-3 with TRBJ2-7; 8 bases map to TRBD1. Germline V CDR1 and CDR2: LGHNA, YSLEER. The junction had 10 bases not matched to a gene; V was cut back by 0 bases and J by 6 bases. The length of the CDR3 is 16 residues. The CDR3 spells CASSQEVAGGPGEQYF. The CDR3 nucleotides are TGCGCCAGCAGCCAAGAGGTTGCAGGGGGCCCTGGCGAGCAGTACTTC.

This chain uses TRBV6-1 with TRBJ1-3, with TRBD1 as a possible D gene (6 bases). Trimming cost V 4 bases and J 0 bases, with 10 bases left between them. The CDR3 contains 15 residues. Germline assignment: CDR1 MNHNS and CDR2 SASEGT. The CDR3 is CASSGTVNSGNTIYF. The CDR3 region has the DNA TGTGCCAGCAGTGGGACAGTAAACTCTGGAAACACCATATATTTT.

This sequence joins TRBV7-2 and TRBJ2-2; TRBD2 agrees at 7 bases. The ends lost 5 bases at V and 4 bases at J; junction bases unmatched: 7. Per germline, CDR1 SGHTA and CDR2 FQGNSA. This CDR3 region has 15 residues. The CDR3 DNA follows: TGTGCCAGCAGCCCTAGAGCGGGGTCCACCGGGGAGCTGTTTTTT. Translated: CASSPRAGSTGELFF.